The sequence of this T cell receptor (beta chain) was determined in a study of CD8+CD57+ T cells in acquired aplastic anemia. Study background: 3.2 ug was the average amount of DNA from sorted CD4+ and CD8+ cells.

Profiling of TCR beta VDJ combinations and CDR3 sequences used genomic DNA as template. Each CDR3 protein gets one entry after TCRdb re-called the reads with MiXCR. The sample consists of 150,000 to 200,000 distinct CDR3 sequences, over 60% of them appearing once. Many counts were recorded for this clonotype. Its specificity is not known. The CDR3 is 16 amino acids. Trimming cost V 0 bases and J 6 bases, with 14 bases left between them. Germline V gives CDR1 SEHNR, CDR2 FQNEAQ (reference sequence). Notes on the study in general: Some 30 was the count of CD8+ CDR3 sequences that patients shared with controls.

The chain links TRBV7-9 to TRBJ1-4; tentative D call: TRBD1 (5 bases). This receptor was taken from a human donor with severe aplastic anemia or a healthy control (not recorded which). Material: sorted CD4+, CD8+, or CD8+CD57+ T cells (not recorded which) from PBMCs. The CDR3 nucleotides read TGTGCCAGCAGCTTAGCGCCCGGCCAGGGAGATGAAAAACTGTTTTTT. Its protein product is CASSLAPGQGDEKLFF. The complete variable domain, with remaining parts taken from reference TRBV7-9 and TRBJ1-4, reads DTGVSQNPRHKITKRGQNVTFRCDPISEHNRLYWYRQTLGQGPEFLTYFQNEAQLEKSRLLSDRFSAERPKGSFSTLEIQRTEQGDSAMYLCASSLAPGQGDEKLFFGSGTQLSVL.